This is a list of T cell receptor beta chains from one sample in a study of OX40 agonist ivuxolimab in advanced cancers. Some clones are missing from TCRdb's copy, which holds only in-frame ones; the method was immunoSEQ multiplex PCR. Among fewer than 90,000 clones listed, roughly 88% were seen once. The specimen was CD4+ or CD8+ T cells sorted from blood, collected in a trial of the OX40 agonist ivuxolimab. Receptors originate from an adult with an advanced solid tumor such as melanoma, head and neck, liver or kidney cancer. Each CDR3 is given with its conserved first and last residue. A D gene is named only where the DNA matches it firmly.

length: 12; J: TRBJ1-2; D: .; V: TRBV27; DNA: TGTGCCAGCAGACCCCTCAGGGGTGGCTACACCTTC; CDR3: CASRPLRGGYTF
length: 14; J: TRBJ2-7; D: TRBD1; V: TRBV2; DNA: TGTGCCAGCAGTGAGGCCAGGGGGCTCTACGAGCAGTACTTC; CDR3: CASSEARGLYEQYF
length: 13; J: TRBJ2-7; D: .; V: TRBV28; DNA: TGTGCCACCGTTAAACAGGGCTCCTACGAGCAGTACTTC; CDR3: CATVKQGSYEQYF
length: 11; J: TRBJ2-7; D: TRBD1; V: TRBV28; DNA: TGTGCCAGCCAGGGGGCTTACGAGCAGTACTTC; CDR3: CASQGAYEQYF
length: 15; J: TRBJ2-7; D: .; V: TRBV11-2; DNA: TGTGCCAGCAGCCCCTGGCGGTTTAACTCCTACGAGCAGTACTTC; CDR3: CASSPWRFNSYEQYF
length: 17; J: TRBJ2-1; D: TRBD2; V: TRBV4-2; DNA: TGTGCCAGCAGCCAAGATATTACTAGCGGGATCTACAATGAGCAGTTCTTC; CDR3: CASSQDITSGIYNEQFF
length: 13; J: TRBJ2-5; D: .; V: TRBV9; DNA: TGTGCCAGCAGCGTAAGCCTTCAAGAGACCCAGTACTTC; CDR3: CASSVSLQETQYF
length: 14; J: TRBJ2-2; D: .; V: TRBV7-3; DNA: TGTGCCAGCAGCTTATTACAGAACACCGGGGAGCTGTTTTTT; CDR3: CASSLLQNTGELFF
length: 13; J: TRBJ2-3; D: .; V: TRBV5-4; DNA: TGTGCCAGCAGCCCGGACAGACGGGATACGCAGTATTTT; CDR3: CASSPDRRDTQYF
length: 13; J: TRBJ2-3; D: .; V: TRBV5-4; DNA: TGTGCCAGCAGCCCCCAGGCGGCCGATACGCAGTATTTT; CDR3: CASSPQAADTQYF